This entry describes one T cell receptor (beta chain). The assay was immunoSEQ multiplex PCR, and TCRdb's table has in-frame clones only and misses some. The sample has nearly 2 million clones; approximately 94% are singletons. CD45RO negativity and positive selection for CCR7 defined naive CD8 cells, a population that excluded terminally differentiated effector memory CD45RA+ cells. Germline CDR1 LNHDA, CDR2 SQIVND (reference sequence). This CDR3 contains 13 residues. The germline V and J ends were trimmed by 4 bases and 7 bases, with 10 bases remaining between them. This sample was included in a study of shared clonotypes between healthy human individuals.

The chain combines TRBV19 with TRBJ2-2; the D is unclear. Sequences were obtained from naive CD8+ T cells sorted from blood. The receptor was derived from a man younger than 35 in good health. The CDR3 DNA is TGTGCCAGTAGTACCTCATGGGACGGGGAGCTGTTTTTT. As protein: CASSTSWDGELFF.